This T cell receptor (beta chain) was sequenced for a study of shared clonotypes between healthy human individuals. Trimming shortened V by 1 base and J by 0 bases, and 13 bases separated the two germline ends. Germline V gives CDR1 SGHAT, CDR2 FQNNGV. CDR3 length: 16 residues. Assay: immunoSEQ multiplex PCR; the TCRdb copy retains only in-frame clones and omits some. The data show about 520,000 clones, 70% to 80% seen once. The TCR originated in a woman between 35 and 50 years old in good health. Some clones in this sample may be carry-over from other donors' samples. This sequence joins TRBV11-2 and TRBJ2-7; D not resolved. The specimen was PBMCs. The CDR3 sequence: CASSLVPLTPSYEQYF. For the CDR3, the DNA is TGTGCCAGCAGCTTAGTTCCTCTGACCCCCTCCTACGAGCAGTACTTC.